The T cell receptor beta chain described here comes from a study of cytomegalovirus exposure and HLA in healthy donors. At the level of the study: The same platform was used for the 110 or so validation repertoires and the roughly 730 first-cohort repertoires, a later analysis reported.

Generated by immunoSEQ multiplex PCR, the TCRdb table keeps only in-frame clones and is missing some. The sample lists approximately 99,000 clones, around 95% occurring once. Details on this clone: Its antigen remains unidentified.

Among the 110 or so subjects of the validation cohort, separate from the approximately 670-subject first cohort, were the donors. Germline V CDR1 and CDR2: LNHNV, YYDKDF (reference sequence). The CDR3 runs to 16 residues. Trimming cost V 1 base and J 7 bases; bases outside gene matches: 6. Study observations and caveats: A later analysis found first-cohort TCR clusters tended to co-occur in the 90 to 150 validation repertoires.

This TCR was recovered from a woman between 18 and 29 years old in good health and CMV-seronegative. Sequenced sample: PBMCs. The gene calls are TRBV15 and TRBJ2-1, with TRBD2 matching over 11 bases. CDR3 sequence reads: CATSRGGTSGGNEQFF. DNA of the CDR3: TGTGCCACCAGCAGAGGTGGAACTAGCGGGGGTAATGAGCAGTTCTTC. Using reference TRBV15 and TRBJ2-1 for the parts outside the CDR3, the full variable domain is DAMVIQNPRYQVTQFGKPVTLSCSQTLNHNVMYWYQQKSSQAPKLLFHYYDKDFNNEADTPDNFQSRRPNTSFCFLDIRSPGLGDTAMYLCATSRGGTSGGNEQFFGPGTRLTVL.